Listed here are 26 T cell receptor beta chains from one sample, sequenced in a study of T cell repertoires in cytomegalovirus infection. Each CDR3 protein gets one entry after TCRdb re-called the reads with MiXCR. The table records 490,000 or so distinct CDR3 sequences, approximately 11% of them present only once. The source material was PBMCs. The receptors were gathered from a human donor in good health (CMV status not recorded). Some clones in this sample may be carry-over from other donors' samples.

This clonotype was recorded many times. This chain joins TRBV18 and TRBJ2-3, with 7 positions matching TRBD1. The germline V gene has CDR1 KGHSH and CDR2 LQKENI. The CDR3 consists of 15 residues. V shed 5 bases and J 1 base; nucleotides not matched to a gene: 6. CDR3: CASSRRGQGTDTQYF. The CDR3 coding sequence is TGTGCCAGCTCAAGAAGGGGGCAGGGCACAGATACGCAGTATTTT.

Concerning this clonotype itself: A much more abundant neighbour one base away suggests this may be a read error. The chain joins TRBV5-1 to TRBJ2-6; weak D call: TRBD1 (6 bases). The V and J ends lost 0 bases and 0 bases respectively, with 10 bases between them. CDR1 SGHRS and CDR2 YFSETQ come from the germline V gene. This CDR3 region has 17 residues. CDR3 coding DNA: TGCGCCAGCAGCTTGGTTAGGGGGTACTCTGGGGCCAACGTCCTGACTTTC. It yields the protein CASSLVRGYSGANVLTF. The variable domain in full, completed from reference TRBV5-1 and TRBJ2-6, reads KAGVTQTPRYLIKTRGQQVTLSCSPISGHRSVSWYQQTPGQGLQFLFEYFSETQRNKGNFPGRFSGRQFSNSRSEMNVSTLELGDSALYLCASSLVRGYSGANVLTFGAGSRLTVL.

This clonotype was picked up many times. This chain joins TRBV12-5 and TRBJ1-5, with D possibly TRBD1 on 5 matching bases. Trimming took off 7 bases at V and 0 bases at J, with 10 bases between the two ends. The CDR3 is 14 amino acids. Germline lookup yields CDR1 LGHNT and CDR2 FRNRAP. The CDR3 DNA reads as TGTGCTAGTGCCCCAGGGTCTAGCAATCAGCCCCAGCATTTT. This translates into CASAPGSSNQPQHF.

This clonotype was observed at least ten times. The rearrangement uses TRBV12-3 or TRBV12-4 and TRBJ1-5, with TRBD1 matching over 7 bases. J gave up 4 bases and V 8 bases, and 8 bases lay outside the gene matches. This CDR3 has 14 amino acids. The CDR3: CASATGARNQPQHF. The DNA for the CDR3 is TGTGCCAGCGCTACAGGGGCTAGGAATCAGCCCCAGCATTTT.

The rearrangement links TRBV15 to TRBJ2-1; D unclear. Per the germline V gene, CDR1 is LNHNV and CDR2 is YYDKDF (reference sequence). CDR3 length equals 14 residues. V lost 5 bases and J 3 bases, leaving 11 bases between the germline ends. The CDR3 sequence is CATSPPYGYNEQFF. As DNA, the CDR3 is TGTGCCACCAGCCCCCCTTACGGCTACAATGAGCAGTTCTTC. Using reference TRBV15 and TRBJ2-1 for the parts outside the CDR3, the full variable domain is DAMVIQNPRYQVTQFGKPVTLSCSQTLNHNVMYWYQQKSSQAPKLLFHYYDKDFNNEADTPDNFQSRRPNTSFCFLDIRSPGLGDTAMYLCATSPPYGYNEQFFGPGTRLTVL.

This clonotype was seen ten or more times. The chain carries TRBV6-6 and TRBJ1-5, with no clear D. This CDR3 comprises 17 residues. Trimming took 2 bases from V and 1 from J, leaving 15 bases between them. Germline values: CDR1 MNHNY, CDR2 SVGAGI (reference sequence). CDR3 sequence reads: CASSYVAEYWSNQPQHF. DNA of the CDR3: TGTGCCAGCAGTTACGTAGCGGAGTATTGGAGCAATCAGCCCCAGCATTTT.

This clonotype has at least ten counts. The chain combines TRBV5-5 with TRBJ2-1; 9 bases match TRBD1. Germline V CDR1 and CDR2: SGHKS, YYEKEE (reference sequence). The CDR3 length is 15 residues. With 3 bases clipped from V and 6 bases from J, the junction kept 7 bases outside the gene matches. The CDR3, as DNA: TGTGCCAGCAGCTCTGCCGGACAGGGGAGCAATGAGCAGTTCTTC. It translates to CASSSAGQGSNEQFF.

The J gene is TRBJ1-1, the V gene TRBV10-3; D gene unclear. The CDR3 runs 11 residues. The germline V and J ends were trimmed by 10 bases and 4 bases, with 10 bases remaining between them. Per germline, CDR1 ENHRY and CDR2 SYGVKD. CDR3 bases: TGTGCCACCCAAAGTGGCACTGAAGCTTTCTTT. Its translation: CATQSGTEAFF.

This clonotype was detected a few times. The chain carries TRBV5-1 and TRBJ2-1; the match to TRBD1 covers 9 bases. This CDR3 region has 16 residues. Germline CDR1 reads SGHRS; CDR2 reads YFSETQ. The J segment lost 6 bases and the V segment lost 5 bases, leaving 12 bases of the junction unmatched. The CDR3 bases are TGCGCCAGCAGTCCAAATCCGGGACAGGGACCCAATGAGCAGTTCTTC. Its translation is CASSPNPGQGPNEQFF.

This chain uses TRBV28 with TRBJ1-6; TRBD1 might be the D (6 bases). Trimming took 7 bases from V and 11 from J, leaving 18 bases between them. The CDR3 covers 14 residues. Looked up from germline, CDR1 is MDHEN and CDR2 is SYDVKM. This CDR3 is CASTSDSARTPLHF. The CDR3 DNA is TGTGCCAGCACCTCGGACAGCGCGAGGACACCCCTCCACTTT.

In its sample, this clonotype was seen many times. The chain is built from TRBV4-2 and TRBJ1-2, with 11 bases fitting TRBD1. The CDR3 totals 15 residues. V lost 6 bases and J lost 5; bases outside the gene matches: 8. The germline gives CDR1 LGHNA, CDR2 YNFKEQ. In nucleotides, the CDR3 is TGTGCCAGCAGATCCGGACAGGGGGCAGGGTATGGCTACACCTTC. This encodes CASRSGQGAGYGYTF.

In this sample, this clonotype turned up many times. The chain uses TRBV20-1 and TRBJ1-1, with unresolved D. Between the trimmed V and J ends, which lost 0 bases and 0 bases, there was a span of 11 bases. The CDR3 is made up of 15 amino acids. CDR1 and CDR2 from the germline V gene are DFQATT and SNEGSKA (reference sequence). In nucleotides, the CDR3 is TGCAGTGCTAGAGATCCTATGAGCATGAACACTGAAGCTTTCTTT. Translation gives CSARDPMSMNTEAFF.

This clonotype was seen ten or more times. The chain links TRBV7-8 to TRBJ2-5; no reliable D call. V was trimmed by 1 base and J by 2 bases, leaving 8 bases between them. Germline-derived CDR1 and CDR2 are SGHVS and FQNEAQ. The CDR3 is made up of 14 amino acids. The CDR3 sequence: CASSLDVAQETQYF. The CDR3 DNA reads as TGTGCCAGCAGCTTAGATGTGGCGCAAGAGACCCAGTACTTC.

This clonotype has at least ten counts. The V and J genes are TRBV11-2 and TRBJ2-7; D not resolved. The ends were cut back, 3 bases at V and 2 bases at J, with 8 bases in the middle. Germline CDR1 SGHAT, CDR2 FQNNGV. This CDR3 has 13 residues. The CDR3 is CASSFGPTYEQYF. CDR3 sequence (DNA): TGTGCCAGCAGCTTCGGGCCGACCTACGAGCAGTACTTC.

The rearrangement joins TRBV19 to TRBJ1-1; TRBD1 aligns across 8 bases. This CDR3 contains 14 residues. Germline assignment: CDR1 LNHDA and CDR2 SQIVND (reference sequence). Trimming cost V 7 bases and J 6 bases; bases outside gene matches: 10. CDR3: CASTRTGGLAEAFF. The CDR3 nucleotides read TGTGCCAGTACCCGAACAGGGGGTTTGGCTGAAGCTTTCTTT.

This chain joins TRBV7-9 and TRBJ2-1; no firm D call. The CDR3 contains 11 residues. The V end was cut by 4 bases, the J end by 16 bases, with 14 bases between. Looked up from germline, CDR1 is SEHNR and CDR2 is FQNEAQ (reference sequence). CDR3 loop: CASSSIDEDFF. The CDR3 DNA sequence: TGTGCCAGCAGCTCCATTGATGAAGATTTCTTC.

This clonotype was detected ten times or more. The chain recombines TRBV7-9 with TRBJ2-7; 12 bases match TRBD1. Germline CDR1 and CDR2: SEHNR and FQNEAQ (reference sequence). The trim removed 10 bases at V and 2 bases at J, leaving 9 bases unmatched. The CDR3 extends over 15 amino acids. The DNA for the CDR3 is TGTGCCACCTTGGGACAGGGGGCGAGCACCTACGAGCAGTACTTC. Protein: CATLGQGASTYEQYF.

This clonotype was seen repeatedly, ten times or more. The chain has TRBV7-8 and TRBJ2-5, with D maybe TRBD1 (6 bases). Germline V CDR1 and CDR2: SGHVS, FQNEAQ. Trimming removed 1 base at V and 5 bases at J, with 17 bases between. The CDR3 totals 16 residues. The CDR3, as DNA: TGTGCCAGCAGCTTAGTGCTGGCAGGGGTAAGGGAGACCCAGTACTTC. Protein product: CASSLVLAGVRETQYF.

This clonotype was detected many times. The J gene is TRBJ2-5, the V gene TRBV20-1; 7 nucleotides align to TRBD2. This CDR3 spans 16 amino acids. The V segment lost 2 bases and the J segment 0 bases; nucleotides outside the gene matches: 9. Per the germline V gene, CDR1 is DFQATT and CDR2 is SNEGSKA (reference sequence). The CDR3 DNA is TGCAGTGCTAGACACTCTAGCGGAGGGTACCAAGAGACCCAGTACTTC. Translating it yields CSARHSSGGYQETQYF.

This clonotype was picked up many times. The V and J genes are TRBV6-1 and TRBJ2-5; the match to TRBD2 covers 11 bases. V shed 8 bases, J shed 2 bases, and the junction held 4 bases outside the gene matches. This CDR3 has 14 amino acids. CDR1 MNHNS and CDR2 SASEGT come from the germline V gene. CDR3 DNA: TGTGCCAGCCAACTAGCGGGAGTTCAAGAGACCCAGTACTTC. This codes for CASQLAGVQETQYF.

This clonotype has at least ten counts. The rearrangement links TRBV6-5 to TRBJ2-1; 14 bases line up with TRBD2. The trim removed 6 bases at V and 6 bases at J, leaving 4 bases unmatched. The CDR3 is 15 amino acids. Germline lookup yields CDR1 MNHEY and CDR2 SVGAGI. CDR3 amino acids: CASRPGLAGGNEQFF. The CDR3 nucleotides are TGTGCCAGCAGGCCCGGACTAGCGGGGGGCAATGAGCAGTTCTTC.

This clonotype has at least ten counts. CDR3 in amino acids: CASTPGSAITDTQYF. The DNA of the CDR3 is TGTGCCAGCACCCCAGGGTCAGCGATCACAGATACGCAGTATTTT. V and J are TRBV12-3 or TRBV12-4 and TRBJ2-3; the D gene is possibly TRBD1 (5 bases). The length of the CDR3 is 15 residues. The V end lost 7 bases, the J end lost 2 bases, and 16 bases lay between the germline ends.

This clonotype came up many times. The CDR3 coding sequence is TGTGCCAGCAGTGCCAGCGGGAGGCGGGATGAGCAGTTCTTC. As protein: CASSASGRRDEQFF. The chain carries TRBV28 and TRBJ2-1; TRBD2 matches at 9 bases. J gave up 8 bases and V 5 bases, and 7 bases lay outside the gene matches. This CDR3 comprises 14 residues. Germline V gene sequence: CDR1 MDHEN, CDR2 SYDVKM.

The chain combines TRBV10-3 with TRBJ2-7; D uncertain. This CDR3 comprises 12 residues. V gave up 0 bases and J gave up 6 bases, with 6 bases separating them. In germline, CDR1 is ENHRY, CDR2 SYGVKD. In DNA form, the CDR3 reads TGTGCCATCAGTGAGTCGAGAGGCGAGCAGTACTTC. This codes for CAISESRGEQYF.

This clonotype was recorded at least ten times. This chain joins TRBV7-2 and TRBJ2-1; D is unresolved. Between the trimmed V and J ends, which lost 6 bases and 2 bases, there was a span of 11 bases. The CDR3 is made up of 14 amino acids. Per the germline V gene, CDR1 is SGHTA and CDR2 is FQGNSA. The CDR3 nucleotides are TGTGCCAGCAGAGGCCCGAGCGCCTACAATGAGCAGTTCTTC. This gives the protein CASRGPSAYNEQFF.

The CDR3 reads CASSLAAGVGDGYTF. CDR3 sequence (DNA): TGTGCCAGCAGTTTAGCAGCTGGGGTAGGCGATGGCTACACCTTC. The V gene is TRBV27, the J gene TRBJ1-2; D call uncertain. Per germline, CDR1 MNHEY and CDR2 SMNVEV (reference sequence). With 2 bases removed from V and 6 bases from J, the gap between germline ends came to 16 bases. CDR3 length equals 15 residues.